The T cell receptor beta chain under discussion was sequenced for a study of blood T cell repertoires in COVID-19 (dated by TCRdb to 2020 to 2021). Broadly, across the study: Samples covering the acute and convalescent phases of COVID-19 were provided by collaborators in the United States, Italy and Spain. The samples were drawn from two sources: the first 160 participants of the ongoing ImmuneRACE study, and fewer than 1,500 subjects contributed by 6 global collaborators. Subjects who had been exposed to COVID-19, were actively infected with it, or had recovered from it provided the deeply sampled blood TCRbeta repertoires that made up the dataset. The sample metadata nearly always contained a de-identified subject ID, COVID-19 status, age in years and sex. Where available, HLA class I and class II types were taken from metadata supplied by the sample provider and were not determined by assay-based typing. The repertoires were released in a freely available public database intended as a resource for research on the immune response to SARS-CoV-2. The material from the prospective study consisted of cDNA or gDNA derived from T cells, B-cell-depleted T cells, or PBMCs. The research as a whole found: The amount of clinical and demographic metadata varied by source and participant and was provided uncurated.

TCRbeta CDR3 regions were amplified from genomic DNA by means of the immunoSEQ Assay, a bias-controlled multiplex PCR. For the original study's pipeline: The number of nucleated cells in each sample was estimated from the amplification of reference gene primers within the assay. To quantify the absolute abundance of each unique TCRbeta CDR3 rearrangement, sequence reads were collapsed and filtered. Productive Simpson clonality was computed per sample as the square root of Simpson's diversity index over productive rearrangements. As stored in TCRdb, this immuneACCESS dataset retains in-frame rearrangements with V and J assigned. A fraction of the clones does not appear; measured against another copy, unresolved V genes explain less than half of the discrepancy, and the remainder lacks a known reason. V and J calls and clone size are as listed in that table; D and trimming were resolved from the DNA. This sample comprises around 97,000 clones, roughly nine tenths of them detected only once. The biggest ten clones account for 3% to 3.5% of the sample.

The collaborating institutions used their own protocols to collect whole blood in K2EDTA tubes. For TCRbeta analysis, collaborators shipped samples in one of three forms: frozen whole blood, isolated PBMCs, or DNA extracted from either of those sample types. In regard to this clone: The antigen this receptor binds is unknown. No base qualities exist here, and no much larger clone lies one base off it.

From V the trimming removes 6 bases and from J it removes 9 bases, while the gene matches leave 9 bases of the junction unaccounted for. Based on the germline V gene (reference sequence), the CDR1 and CDR2 sequences are LNHDA and SQIVND. Reading from cysteine to phenylalanine, the CDR3 counts 13 amino acids. Here the CDR3 DNA is all that survives: 39 bases in frame from base 1. This clonotype originated in a man over 45 in a cohort sampled during active COVID-19. Recombination linked TRBV19 to TRBJ2-5, with 8 middle bases fitting TRBD1. Sequencing was done on a sample of peripheral blood. The CDR3 protein sequence reads: CASSTDRAGAQYF. The DNA sequence reads TGTGCCAGTAGCACGGACAGGGCCGGGGCCCAGTACTTC.